This TCR beta chain was captured by sequencing in a study of T-cell reconstitution after alpha-beta-depleted transplantation in children (dated by TCRdb to 2015 to 2016). A note on the overall study: T-cell immune reconstitution after TCRalphabeta/CD19-depleted allogeneic hematopoietic cell transplantation in children was quantitatively tracked in the study by means of TCR repertoire profiling.

Notes on this clonotype: The antigen this receptor binds is unknown. No much larger clone is present one base from it, and per-base qualities are unavailable.

Including the terminal cysteine and phenylalanine, the CDR3 comprises 15 residues. This entry keeps only the CDR3 DNA: 45 bases, framed from base 1. The germline V gene yields SGHDT for CDR1 and YYEEEE for CDR2. V is cut back by 4 bases and J by 5 bases, with 10 bases in the junction unmatched. What this sample's treatment or condition label stands for: allogeneic hematopoietic cell transplantation with graft depleted of TCRalphabeta T cells and CD19 B cells. The children who served as transplant recipients had been given grafts of TCRalphabeta/CD19-depleted allogeneic hematopoietic cells. Study-wide conclusions, independent of this receptor: Hyperexpanded clone frequencies declined over subsequent months; after one year, T-cell counts and TCRbeta diversity were mostly attributed to newly produced T cells. The apparently early alphabetaT-cell count recovery about two months after transplant was reportedly dependent on only several hundred rapidly expanded clones derived from non-depleted graft cells. In some patients, the high TCRbeta diversity seen at day 60 was put down to recipient T cells and intrathymic progenitors that had survived conditioning.

The library was obtained by PCR. Sequencing was performed on an Illumina HiSeq 2500. TCR library preparation used molecular barcoding, with unique molecular identifiers applied to normalize quantification of the TCRbeta repertoire. Using fastp at Q25 and MiXCR, TCRdb reprocessed the public reads and kept productive beta chains. Rows with a matching CDR3 protein are joined into one entry that keeps the most common DNA and genes. This sample comprises 450,000 to 700,000 distinct CDR3 sequences, around 27% of them detected only once. The top ten constitute about 35% of the sample. Recombination connected TRBV5-6 to TRBJ1-1, and 8 junctional nucleotides match TRBD1. Sequencing used PBMCs, obtained before TCRalphabeta/CD19-depleted stem cell transplant. This TCR was sampled from a boy younger than two with Wiskott-Aldrich syndrome, due to receive a stem cell transplant. Here is the DNA: TGTGCCAGCAGCCCTACCGGACAGGGTGAGACTGAAGCTTTCTTT. Translation gives CASSPTGQGETEAFF.